Each of the 22 T cell receptor beta chains below was sequenced from the same sample in a study of blood T cell repertoires in COVID-19. Data came from immunoSEQ multiplex PCR; TCRdb stores just in-frame clones and leaves some out. The data hold around 300,000 clones, with more than 75% observed a single time. Sequenced: PBMCs or T cells enriched from blood (not recorded which). The receptors were sampled from a woman aged 18-29 years who had recovered from COVID-19.

The chain uses TRBV11-2 and TRBJ2-7; TRBD2 aligns across 10 bases. The V gene end was trimmed by 1 base and the J gene end by 0 bases; junction bases not matched to a gene: 3. The CDR3 runs 16 residues. Looked up from germline, CDR1 is SGHAT and CDR2 is FQNNGV. The CDR3 sequence is CASSLVLAGASYEQYF. Here the CDR3 DNA reads TGTGCCAGCAGCTTAGTGCTAGCGGGGGCCTCCTACGAGCAGTACTTC. Based on the CDR3 plus reference TRBV11-2 and TRBJ2-7, the full variable domain is EAGVAQSPRYKIIEKRQSVAFWCNPISGHATLYWYQQILGQGPKLLIQFQNNGVVDDSQLPKDRFSAERLKGVDSTLKIQPAKLEDSAVYLCASSLVLAGASYEQYFGPGTRLTVT.

The gene calls are TRBV29-1 and TRBJ2-3, with TRBD2 identical over 9 bases. Looked up from germline, CDR1 is SQVTM and CDR2 is ANQGSEA. This CDR3 comprises 13 residues. V lost 4 bases to trimming and J lost 4 bases; unmatched junction nucleotides: 3. CDR3 DNA: TGCAGCGTTGTTGCGGGGGGGCCAGATACGCAGTATTTT. This sequence encodes CSVVAGGPDTQYF.

V is TRBV11-2 and J is TRBJ1-4, with D unresolved. The CDR3 consists of 13 residues. The V gene lost 2 bases and the J gene lost 5 bases, with 6 bases spanning the gap. CDR1 and CDR2 from the germline V gene are SGHAT and FQNNGV. CDR3: CASSLNGNEKLFF. The CDR3 DNA reads TGTGCCAGCAGCTTAAACGGGAATGAAAAACTGTTTTTT.

The V gene is TRBV19, the J gene TRBJ2-4; TRBD2 might be the D (6 bases). Germline V gene lookup returns CDR1 LNHDA and CDR2 SQIVND (reference sequence). The V and J ends lost 6 bases and 2 bases respectively, with 14 bases between them. The CDR3 extends over 15 amino acids. CDR3 amino acids: CASRYGEDPKNIQYF. DNA for the CDR3: TGTGCCAGTAGATATGGGGAGGACCCCAAAAACATTCAGTACTTC.

V and J are TRBV6-5 and TRBJ1-2; 7 bases match TRBD1. Germline V CDR1 and CDR2: MNHEY, SVGAGI. The CDR3 spans 12 residues. J lost 2 bases, V lost 7 bases, and 1 base had no gene match. CDR3 loop: CASTGGNYGYTF. For the CDR3, the DNA is TGTGCCAGCACAGGGGGAAACTATGGCTACACCTTC.

This clone was counted only a few times. A read error may account for a junction end that differs from germline. V is TRBV5-1 and J is TRBJ2-1, with TRBD1 matching 9 bases. The CDR3 covers 15 residues. The germline V gene has CDR1 SGHRS and CDR2 YFSETQ. The CDR3 region has the DNA TGCGCCAGCAGCTGGGGACAGGGCTCCCACAATGAGCAGTTCTTC. Protein: CASSWGQGSHNEQFF.

The chain couples TRBV10-3 to TRBJ1-5; a possible D gene is TRBD1 (6 bases). V was trimmed by 8 bases and J by 0 bases, leaving 11 bases between them. This CDR3 has 14 amino acids. Germline values: CDR1 ENHRY, CDR2 SYGVKD. The CDR3: CAIGGSNSNQPQHF. As DNA, the CDR3 is TGTGCCATCGGGGGCAGTAATAGCAATCAGCCCCAGCATTTT.

The chain uses TRBV12-3 or TRBV12-4 and TRBJ1-5, with no clear D. CDR3 length equals 13 residues. Trimming stripped 4 bases from V and 4 bases from J, with 8 bases between. The CDR3 DNA reads as TGTGCCAGCAGTTCCCTTCTAAATCAGCCCCAGCATTTT. Translating gives CASSSLLNQPQHF.

The chain recombines TRBV12-3 or TRBV12-4 with TRBJ1-4; 8 bases agree with TRBD1. Losses at the gene ends were 4 bases for V and 7 bases for J; bases not matched to a gene: 2. CDR3 length: 13 residues. The CDR3: CASSYDRGEKLFF. Here the CDR3 DNA reads TGTGCCAGCAGTTACGACAGGGGTGAAAAACTGTTTTTT.

This chain joins TRBV2 and TRBJ2-1; possible D gene TRBD2, 7 bases. The CDR3 extends over 17 amino acids. Germline assignment: CDR1 SNHLY and CDR2 FYNNEI. Trimming took off 2 bases at V and 4 bases at J, with 18 bases between the two ends. The CDR3: CASSEYMGGGVYNEQFF. The CDR3 bases are TGTGCCAGCAGTGAATACATGGGCGGGGGCGTTTACAATGAGCAGTTCTTC.

This chain connects TRBV9 to TRBJ2-2, with 11 bases identical to TRBD2. J lost 7 bases, V lost 3 bases, and 2 bases had no gene match. The CDR3 loop spans 14 amino acids. Germline V gene data show CDR1 as SGDLS and CDR2 as YYNGEE. The CDR3 loop reads CASSGLAGGGELFF. In DNA, the CDR3 is TGTGCCAGCAGCGGTCTAGCGGGAGGCGGGGAGCTGTTTTTT.

The V and J genes are TRBV30 and TRBJ2-7; D ambiguous. V lost 5 bases to trimming and J lost 7 bases, with 18 bases between them. Germline loops: CDR1 GTSNPN, CDR2 SVGIG (reference sequence). The CDR3 consists of 13 residues. This chain's CDR3 is CAWSQFLDREQYF. In DNA form, the CDR3 reads TGTGCCTGGTCCCAATTTTTAGATAGAGAGCAGTACTTC.

This chain links TRBV4-3 with TRBJ2-5, with TRBD1 matching 7 bases. J lost 2 bases, V lost 4 bases, and 1 base had no gene match. This CDR3 has 13 amino acids. Germline assignment: CDR1 LGHNA and CDR2 YSLEER. The CDR3: CASSPDRQETQYF. The CDR3 nucleotides are TGCGCCAGCAGCCCGGACAGGCAAGAGACCCAGTACTTC.

The chain carries TRBV6-6 and TRBJ1-1, with D possibly TRBD1 on 6 matching bases. The ends were cut back, 2 bases at V and 2 bases at J, with 12 bases in the middle. The CDR3 totals 15 residues. Germline V gene lookup returns CDR1 MNHNY and CDR2 SVGAGI (reference sequence). CDR3 sequence: CASSYDGTTNTEAFF. CDR3 in DNA: TGTGCCAGCAGTTACGATGGGACAACTAACACTGAAGCTTTCTTT.

Comment on this clone: This clone may be a read error of a much larger clone one base away. This sequence joins TRBV3-1 (or the pseudogene TRBV3-2) and TRBJ1-1, with 7 bases fitting TRBD1. V shed 4 bases and J 1 base; nucleotides not matched to a gene: 0. CDR1 is LGHDT, CDR2 YNNKEL, per germline (reference sequence). The CDR3 consists of 13 residues. CDR3 loop: CASSRTGNTEAFF. The CDR3 nucleotides read TGTGCCAGCAGCCGGACAGGGAACACTGAAGCTTTCTTT.

A single count supports this clone. The chain has TRBV6-6 and TRBJ2-5; a weak D match, TRBD1 (6 bases). This CDR3 comprises 16 residues. The V end was cut by 2 bases, the J end by 5 bases, with 18 bases between. The germline V gene has CDR1 MNHNY and CDR2 SVGAGI (reference sequence). The CDR3 here is CASSYRSVYQGETQYF. For the CDR3, the DNA is TGTGCCAGCAGTTACCGGTCTGTCTATCAGGGGGAGACCCAGTACTTC.

This clone was picked up one time. The V call is TRBV6-6, the J call TRBJ2-4; 10 bases map to TRBD1. CDR1 is MNHNY, CDR2 SVGAGI, per germline (reference sequence). The CDR3 has 17 amino acids. Trimming removed 5 bases from V and 4 bases from J; junction bases left unmatched: 11. The CDR3 bases are TGTGCCAGCAGTCCCGGGACAGGGGTAGCGGTTAAAAACATTCAGTACTTC. Residues: CASSPGTGVAVKNIQYF.

The CDR3 loop is CASSSPAGSNTGELFF. As DNA, the CDR3 is TGTGCCAGCAGCTCACCGGCGGGTTCGAACACCGGGGAGCTGTTTTTT. The chain has TRBV9 and TRBJ2-2; maybe TRBD2 (5 bases). Trimming took off 4 bases at V and 0 bases at J, with 13 bases between the two ends. The CDR3 sequence is 16 residues long. Germline V gene sequence: CDR1 SGDLS, CDR2 YYNGEE.

The chain joins TRBV2 to TRBJ1-2; possibly TRBD1 for D (5 bases). Germline V lookup: CDR1 SNHLY, CDR2 FYNNEI. The CDR3 has 14 amino acids. The V end was cut by 0 bases, the J end by 5 bases, with 10 bases between. The CDR3 DNA is TGTGCCAGCAGTGAAGCGGGACTGTTTTATGGCTACACCTTC. Translated, it gives CASSEAGLFYGYTF. The whole variable domain, filled in from reference TRBV2 and TRBJ1-2, reads EPEVTQTPSHQVTQMGQEVILRCVPISNHLYFYWYRQILGQKVEFLVSFYNNEISEKSEIFDDQFSVERPDGSNFTLKIRSTKLEDSAMYFCASSEAGLFYGYTFGSGTRLTVV.

V gene TRBV3-1 (or the pseudogene TRBV3-2) combines with J gene TRBJ1-1; no firm D call. With 0 bases removed from V and 0 bases from J, the gap between germline ends came to 5 bases. CDR3 length equals 14 residues. In germline, CDR1 is LGHDT, CDR2 YNNKEL (reference sequence). The CDR3 spells CASSQEGVNTEAFF. Here the CDR3 DNA reads TGTGCCAGCAGCCAAGAGGGAGTGAACACTGAAGCTTTCTTT.

The V call is TRBV28, the J call TRBJ2-4; weak D call: TRBD2 (6 bases). The germline gives CDR1 MDHEN, CDR2 SYDVKM. Trimming cost V 3 bases and J 1 base, with 13 bases left between them. The CDR3 is 16 amino acids. The CDR3 protein is CASSFQEGLAKNIQYF. The CDR3 bases are TGTGCCAGCAGTTTTCAGGAGGGGTTGGCCAAAAACATTCAGTACTTC. Full variable domain (outside the CDR3, taken from reference TRBV28 and TRBJ2-4): DVKVTQSSRYLVKRTGEKVFLECVQDMDHENMFWYRQDPGLGLRLIYFSYDVKMKEKGDIPEGYSVSREKKERFSLILESASTNQTSMYLCASSFQEGLAKNIQYFGAGTRLSVL.

The V call is TRBV10-3, the J call TRBJ1-6; TRBD1 agrees at 7 bases. Germline V gene data show CDR1 as ENHRY and CDR2 as SYGVKD. The CDR3 consists of 15 residues. Unmatched junction bases numbered 6, after V lost 3 bases and J lost 7 bases. CDR3 nucleotides: TGTGCCATCAGTGAAGGGGGCGGAAGGAATTCACCCCTCCACTTT. Residues: CAISEGGGRNSPLHF.